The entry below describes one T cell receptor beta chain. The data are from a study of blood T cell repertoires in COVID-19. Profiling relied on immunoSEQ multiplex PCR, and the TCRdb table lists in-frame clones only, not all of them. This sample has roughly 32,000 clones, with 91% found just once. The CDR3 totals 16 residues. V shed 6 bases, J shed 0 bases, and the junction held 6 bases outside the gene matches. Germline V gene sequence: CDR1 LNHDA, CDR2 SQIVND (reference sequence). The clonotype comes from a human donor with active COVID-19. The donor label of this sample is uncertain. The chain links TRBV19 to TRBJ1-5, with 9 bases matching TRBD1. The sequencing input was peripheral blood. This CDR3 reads CASRGQGTPSNQPQHF. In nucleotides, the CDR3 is TGTGCCAGTAGGGGACAGGGAACCCCTAGCAATCAGCCCCAGCATTTT.